These 24 T cell receptor beta chains share one sample of origin, sequenced in a study of regulatory T cells in long-lasting Graves disease. Construction of TCR beta libraries relied on iRepertoire HTBI primers and on Arm-PCR targeting CDR3 regions. Via MiXCR, TCRdb re-called the multiplex PCR reads, giving one row per CDR3 protein. The sample consists of approximately 460,000 distinct CDR3 sequences, about a sixth of them appearing once. Time point noted: newly diagnosed GD, antithyroid drugs for less than 3 months. Extracted RNA from PBMCs served as the source of the TCR library. This sample also belongs to another study, concerning T cells in Graves' hyperthyroidism and ophthalmopathy.

The material was peripheral blood mononuclear cells (PBMCs), obtained at new diagnosis, from a patient treated with antithyroid drugs. Receptor source: a woman aged 25-40 years with Graves disease.

The chain links TRBV7-9 to TRBJ2-2, with 8 bases identical to TRBD1. This CDR3 has 20 amino acids. After removal of 5 bases from V and 5 bases from J, the junction contained 22 bases not matched to a gene. CDR1 SEHNR and CDR2 FQNEAQ come from the germline V gene (reference sequence). The CDR3 region is CASSPRLGRLDRAGTGELFF. CDR3 DNA sequence: TGTGCCAGCAGCCCCCGGTTGGGGAGACTGGACAGGGCGGGGACCGGGGAGCTGTTTTTT.

This clonotype was detected ten times or more. This sequence joins TRBV12-3 or TRBV12-4 and TRBJ2-3; 10 bases are a match to TRBD2. After removal of 5 bases from V and 5 bases from J, the junction contained 7 bases not matched to a gene. There are 15 residues in the CDR3. CDR3 sequence reads: CASSRLAGVGDTQYF. CDR3 in DNA: TGTGCCAGCAGTCGCCTAGCGGGAGTAGGAGATACGCAGTATTTT.

At least ten counts were recorded for this clonotype. The chain uses TRBV10-1 and TRBJ2-7, with D hard to call. CDR1 is WNHNN, CDR2 SYGVQD, per germline (reference sequence). The CDR3 is made up of 14 amino acids. V was clipped by 2 bases and J by 6 bases, with 14 bases between them. The CDR3 DNA sequence: TGCGCCAGCAGTGAGCTGGCTCGACCTCGCGAGCAGTACTTC. This translates into CASSELARPREQYF.

The chain combines TRBV19 with TRBJ2-4; no definite D call. CDR1 is LNHDA, CDR2 SQIVND, per germline (reference sequence). The CDR3 length is 13 residues. V lost 7 bases, J lost 4 bases, and 11 bases lay in between. The CDR3: CASKPQQKNIQYF. Here the CDR3 DNA reads TGTGCCAGTAAACCCCAACAAAAAAACATTCAGTACTTC.

This clonotype appeared many times. V and J are TRBV5-1 and TRBJ2-1, with D possibly TRBD2 on 5 matching bases. Germline loops: CDR1 SGHRS, CDR2 YFSETQ. This CDR3 is 15 amino acids long. V gave up 0 bases and J gave up 9 bases, with 16 bases separating them. DNA for the CDR3: TGCGCCAGCAGCTTGGCTAGCTACCTTCGGAGTGAGCAGTTCTTC. Translated: CASSLASYLRSEQFF.

The genes are TRBV6-1 and TRBJ2-3; 9 nucleotides match TRBD1. The CDR3 totals 13 residues. CDR1 is MNHNS and CDR2 is SASEGT in the germline V gene. CDR3 region: CATGTGNSDTQYF. In nucleotides, the CDR3 is TGTGCTACCGGGACAGGGAATTCAGATACGCAGTATTTT.

J is TRBJ2-6 and V is TRBV6-1; TRBD2 is a possible D gene (5 bases). CDR1 MNHNS and CDR2 SASEGT come from the germline V gene. V was shortened by 6 bases and J by 0 bases, with 12 bases between the two germline ends. CDR3 length equals 16 residues. The CDR3 sequence: CASRHRLRSGANVLTF. CDR3 nucleotides: TGTGCCAGCAGACACCGACTACGCTCTGGGGCCAACGTCCTGACTTTC.

V and J are TRBV4-1 and TRBJ1-5, with D possibly being TRBD1 (6 bases). The CDR3 sequence is 12 residues long. The ends were cut back, 4 bases at V and 10 bases at J, with 11 bases in the middle. Germline V gives CDR1 MGHRA, CDR2 YSYEKL. The CDR3 loop is CASSPPRGPQHF. The CDR3 DNA is TGCGCCAGCAGCCCCCCCAGGGGCCCCCAGCATTTT.

The chain is built from TRBV3-1 and TRBJ2-5; D might be TRBD1 (6 bases). V lost 1 base and J lost 7, with 13 bases in between. The CDR3 consists of 14 residues. Germline V gene lookup returns CDR1 LGHDT and CDR2 YNNKEL (reference sequence). The CDR3 DNA reads as TGTGCCAGCAGCCAAGCCAGTGGACAGATGACCCAGTACTTC. Its protein is CASSQASGQMTQYF.

This clonotype appeared a single time. A far larger clone is one nucleotide away, so this likely arose from a read error. CDR3 protein: CVSSGTGLTGTETYEQYF. The CDR3 DNA follows: TGTGTCAGCAGTGGAACGGGCTTAACCGGGACGGAGACCTACGAGCAGTACTTC. The chain links TRBV5-1 to TRBJ2-7, with D possibly called TRBD1 or TRBD2 (5 bases each). There are 18 residues in the CDR3. Germline lookup yields CDR1 SGHRS and CDR2 YFSETQ.

J is TRBJ2-2 and V is TRBV20-1, with D possibly TRBD1 on 6 matching bases. The germline gives CDR1 DFQATT, CDR2 SNEGSKA (reference sequence). Deletions cut 5 bases from V and 1 base from J, with 14 bases between. This CDR3 spans 15 amino acids. The CDR3 reads CSAYPVTGNTGELFF. CDR3 nucleotide sequence: TGCAGTGCTTACCCGGTGACAGGGAACACCGGGGAGCTGTTTTTT.

V is TRBV19 and J is TRBJ2-3, with D uncertain. V was clipped by 5 bases and J by 3 bases, with 12 bases between them. CDR3 length: 14 residues. Per germline, CDR1 LNHDA and CDR2 SQIVND (reference sequence). CDR3 residues: CASSSRTKTDTQYF. CDR3 nucleotides: TGTGCCAGTAGTTCTCGGACGAAAACAGATACGCAGTATTTT.

The table lists this clonotype with a few counts. The CDR3 DNA follows: TGTGCCAGTAGGAACAGGGGGATGGACACTGAAGCTTTCTTT. The encoded protein is CASRNRGMDTEAFF. V and J are TRBV19 and TRBJ1-1, with TRBD1 matching 8 bases. Looked up from germline, CDR1 is LNHDA and CDR2 is SQIVND (reference sequence). CDR3 length: 14 residues. Trimming removed 6 bases from V and 3 bases from J; junction bases left unmatched: 6.

This clonotype was observed at least ten times. The V call is TRBV2, the J call TRBJ2-7, with 7 bases lining up with TRBD1. The CDR3 loop spans 15 amino acids. Germline assignment: CDR1 SNHLY and CDR2 FYNNEI. After removal of 4 bases from V and 0 bases from J, the junction contained 6 bases not matched to a gene. CDR3 protein: CASSAGTATSYEQYF. Written as DNA, the CDR3 is TGTGCCAGCAGTGCCGGGACAGCAACCTCCTACGAGCAGTACTTC.

This clonotype showed up many times. The rearrangement links TRBV18 to TRBJ2-5; D gene ambiguous. Germline CDR1 KGHSH, CDR2 LQKENI. CDR3 size: 13 residues. Trimming removed 10 bases from V and 1 base from J, with 13 bases in between. The CDR3 region is CATNRRSQETQYF. The DNA for the CDR3 is TGTGCCACCAATCGGCGGAGCCAAGAGACCCAGTACTTC.

Turning to this clonotype: Given a much more abundant clone one base away, this may be a read error. The chain uses TRBV7-8 and TRBJ1-1, with D tentatively TRBD1 (5 bases). Germline loops: CDR1 SGHVS, CDR2 FQNEAQ. Trimming pared 0 bases from V and 4 bases from J, leaving 18 bases between. The CDR3 runs to 17 residues. The CDR3 loop is CASSLALVGTWGTEAFF. As DNA, the CDR3 is TGTGCCAGCAGCTTAGCGCTTGTAGGGACGTGGGGCACTGAAGCTTTCTTT. Supplemented by reference TRBV7-8 and TRBJ1-1, the full variable domain reads GAGVSQSPRYKVAKRGQDVALRCDPISGHVSLFWYQQALGQGPEFLTYFQNEAQLDKSGLPSDRFFAERPEGSVSTLKIQRTQQEDSAVYLCASSLALVGTWGTEAFFGQGTRLTVV.

The chain combines TRBV10-3 with TRBJ2-2, with 13 nucleotides matching TRBD2. After removal of 2 bases from V and 5 bases from J, the junction contained 2 bases not matched to a gene. This CDR3 comprises 16 residues. Germline assignment: CDR1 ENHRY and CDR2 SYGVKD. The CDR3 reads CAISEKGLAGTGELFF. In nucleotides, the CDR3 is TGTGCCATCAGTGAGAAGGGACTAGCGGGAACCGGGGAGCTGTTTTTT.

This clonotype appeared many times. This chain uses TRBV5-1 with TRBJ1-2, with D possibly being TRBD1 (5 bases). The CDR3 contains 14 residues. CDR1 and CDR2 (germline): SGHRS, YFSETQ. Trimming took off 2 bases at V and 5 bases at J, with 13 bases between the two ends. CDR3 in amino acids: CASSFKGITYGYTF. In DNA, the CDR3 is TGCGCCAGCAGCTTTAAGGGGATTACATATGGCTACACCTTC.

In this sample, this clonotype turned up many times. The rearrangement uses TRBV28 and TRBJ2-5; a possible D gene is TRBD1 (6 bases). The CDR3 spans 13 residues. Trimming took 5 bases from V and 6 from J, leaving 13 bases between them. Germline CDR1 and CDR2: MDHEN and SYDVKM. In nucleotides, the CDR3 is TGTGCCAGCAGTACGTCCGACAGGCAGACCCAGTACTTC. It translates to CASSTSDRQTQYF.

This clonotype was recorded a few times. The chain joins TRBV20-1 to TRBJ2-5; tentatively, D is TRBD2 (5 bases). V lost 2 bases, J lost 5 bases, and 9 bases lay in between. This CDR3 comprises 12 residues. CDR1 DFQATT and CDR2 SNEGSKA come from the germline V gene (reference sequence). CDR3 loop: CSARQLGETQYF. DNA of the CDR3: TGCAGTGCTAGACAACTAGGGGAGACCCAGTACTTC.

The V gene is TRBV15, the J gene TRBJ1-2; TRBD1 matches at 7 bases. Trimming took 5 bases from V and 2 from J; bases not matched to a gene: 8. The CDR3 sequence is 15 residues long. Germline values: CDR1 LNHNV, CDR2 YYDKDF (reference sequence). CDR3 DNA sequence: TGTGCCACCAGCTCTGCCGGGACAGACAACTATGGCTACACCTTC. Its translation is CATSSAGTDNYGYTF.

As regards this clonotype: It may be a read error: a sequence one base away is much more abundant. The chain couples TRBV5-5 to TRBJ1-5; D not certain. Germline CDR1 SGHKS, CDR2 YYEKEE (reference sequence). Trimming took 4 bases from V and 6 from J, leaving 11 bases between them. CDR3 size: 13 residues. The DNA for the CDR3 is TGTGCCAGCAGCCGAGGGAAGGGTCAGCCCCAGCATTTT. This translates into CASSRGKGQPQHF.

A few counts support this clonotype. The V and J genes are TRBV19 and TRBJ1-5; D is ambiguous. This CDR3 has 15 residues. Germline CDR1 reads LNHDA; CDR2 reads SQIVND (reference sequence). The V end was cut by 7 bases, the J end by 0 bases, with 13 bases between. CDR3 residues: CASTPGRRSNQPQHF. DNA for the CDR3: TGTGCCAGTACCCCTGGGAGGCGTAGCAATCAGCCCCAGCATTTT.

The gene calls are TRBV7-9 and TRBJ1-1; D is unclear. V was trimmed by 0 bases and J by 0 bases, leaving 8 bases between them. Looked up from germline, CDR1 is SEHNR and CDR2 is FQNEAQ (reference sequence). This CDR3 has 15 amino acids. The CDR3 bases are TGTGCCAGCAGCTTAGCAATAGGCTTGAACACTGAAGCTTTCTTT. It yields the protein CASSLAIGLNTEAFF.